This passage covers 24 T cell receptor beta chains from one sample sequenced in a study of OX40 agonist ivuxolimab in advanced cancers. Profiling relied on immunoSEQ multiplex PCR, and the TCRdb table lists in-frame clones only, not all of them. The repertoire holds some 110,000 clones, with 90% as singletons. Sequencing was performed on CD4+ or CD8+ T cells sorted from blood, taken in a trial of the OX40 agonist ivuxolimab. All receptors derive from an adult with an advanced solid tumor such as melanoma, head and neck, liver or kidney cancer.

This clone was observed a single time. This chain links TRBV9 with TRBJ2-3; TRBD2 is a possible D gene (6 bases). Germline V lookup: CDR1 SGDLS, CDR2 YYNGEE. The CDR3 has 16 residues. V was shortened by 0 bases and J by 2 bases, with 13 bases between the two germline ends. CDR3 amino acids: CASSVGFGGVTDTQYF. Written as DNA, the CDR3 is TGTGCCAGCAGCGTAGGGTTTGGCGGGGTCACAGATACGCAGTATTTT.

The J gene is TRBJ2-5, the V gene TRBV10-3; D is perhaps TRBD1 (6 bases). CDR1 and CDR2 from the germline V gene are ENHRY and SYGVKD. Deletions cut 6 bases from V and 2 bases from J, with 10 bases between. The CDR3 loop spans 13 amino acids. The CDR3, as DNA: TGTGCCATCAGACCCGGACAGCAAGAGACCCAGTACTTC. It codes for CAIRPGQQETQYF.

The gene calls are TRBV28 and TRBJ2-7; possibly TRBD2 for D (6 bases). Germline CDR1 and CDR2: MDHEN and SYDVKM. The CDR3 spans 12 residues. V was clipped by 10 bases and J by 4 bases, with 14 bases between them. CDR3 bases: TGTGCCAACGATGTGGGGGGATACGAGCAGTACTTC. Protein sequence: CANDVGGYEQYF. Complete variable domain (other parts from reference TRBV28 and TRBJ2-7): DVKVTQSSRYLVKRTGEKVFLECVQDMDHENMFWYRQDPGLGLRLIYFSYDVKMKEKGDIPEGYSVSREKKERFSLILESASTNQTSMYLCANDVGGYEQYFGPGTRLTVT.

This clone appeared once. J is TRBJ2-1 and V is TRBV6-4; TRBD2 matches at 14 bases. The V segment lost 6 bases and the J segment 9 bases; nucleotides outside the gene matches: 10. Germline CDR1 reads MRHNA; CDR2 reads SNTAGT. The CDR3 has 16 amino acids. The CDR3 coding sequence is TGTGCCAGCAGGAGACTAGCGGGGGGGCGTTCGGGTGAGCAGTTCTTC. Translated: CASRRLAGGRSGEQFF.

The chain carries TRBV18 and TRBJ2-7, with 8 bases lining up with TRBD1. In germline, CDR1 is KGHSH, CDR2 LQKENI. With V trimmed by 4 bases and J by 3 bases, 5 bases remained unmatched. This CDR3 contains 14 residues. CDR3 in amino acids: CASSLDRGFYEQYF. CDR3 DNA sequence: TGTGCCAGCTCACTTGACAGGGGTTTCTACGAGCAGTACTTC.

V is TRBV7-8 and J is TRBJ2-5, with 8 nucleotides matching TRBD1. V was pared by 3 bases and J by 5 bases, with 8 bases of the junction left unmatched. Germline CDR1 reads SGHVS; CDR2 reads FQNEAQ. This CDR3 has 15 amino acids. The CDR3 region has the DNA TGTGCCAGCAGCTTTCGACAGGGGACGCGGGAGACCCAGTACTTC. Translating gives CASSFRQGTRETQYF. The full variable domain, rest sourced from reference TRBV7-8 and TRBJ2-5, is GAGVSQSPRYKVAKRGQDVALRCDPISGHVSLFWYQQALGQGPEFLTYFQNEAQLDKSGLPSDRFFAERPEGSVSTLKIQRTQQEDSAVYLCASSFRQGTRETQYFGPGTRLLVL.

The chain couples TRBV9 to TRBJ1-1; 8 bases match TRBD1. Looked up from germline, CDR1 is SGDLS and CDR2 is YYNGEE. V was clipped by 0 bases and J by 5 bases; unmatched bases: 9. The CDR3 totals 16 residues. CDR3: CASSVAPDRAGTEAFF. As DNA, the CDR3 is TGTGCCAGCAGCGTAGCCCCGGACAGGGCCGGGACTGAAGCTTTCTTT.

The rearrangement joins TRBV10-3 to TRBJ1-1; unclear D gene. Trimming took off 5 bases at V and 1 base at J, with 14 bases between the two ends. Germline V gene sequence: CDR1 ENHRY, CDR2 SYGVKD. This CDR3 spans 15 amino acids. The DNA of the CDR3 is TGTGCCATCAGTCCCAACTTGGTCTCGAACACTGAAGCTTTCTTT. This codes for CAISPNLVSNTEAFF.

The rearrangement uses TRBV18 and TRBJ2-7, with D possibly being TRBD1 or TRBD2 (5 bases each). This CDR3 contains 14 residues. Germline CDR1 is KGHSH and CDR2 is LQKENI. Trimming stripped 8 bases from V and 1 base from J, with 15 bases between. The CDR3, as DNA: TGTGCCAGCGCCGAGGGGACGGTGTCCTACGAGCAGTACTTC. Amino acid sequence: CASAEGTVSYEQYF.

This clone was recorded only once. The V gene is TRBV15, the J gene TRBJ2-3; D is perhaps TRBD1 (7 bases). This CDR3 spans 13 amino acids. Germline CDR1 LNHNV, CDR2 YYDKDF (reference sequence). The V end lost 0 bases, the J end lost 11 bases, and 12 bases lay between the germline ends. The CDR3 bases are TGTGCCACCAGCAGAGATCAGGGGGACTTGCAGTATTTT. Protein sequence: CATSRDQGDLQYF.

This clone was seen only a few times. The chain joins TRBV21-1 to TRBJ2-1; the DNA was not used to check the table's D call, TRBD1. TRBV21-1 is classified as a pseudogene. The CDR3 has 13 amino acids. DNA of the CDR3: TGTGCCAGCAGCAAAAGGCAGGGTATTGTGCAGTTCTTC. Translated: CASSKRQGIVQFF.

The gene calls are TRBV19 and TRBJ1-5, with 7 nucleotides matching TRBD1. Germline V gene data show CDR1 as LNHDA and CDR2 as SQIVND (reference sequence). The junction had 7 bases not matched to a gene; V was cut back by 5 bases and J by 3 bases. The CDR3 is 15 residues long. CDR3: CASSSYRGDNQPQHF. CDR3 DNA sequence: TGTGCCAGTAGTTCCTACAGGGGTGACAATCAGCCCCAGCATTTT.

The rearrangement links TRBV29-1 to TRBJ1-2; D is ambiguous. CDR1 and CDR2 (germline): SQVTM, ANQGSEA. V dropped 7 bases and J dropped 7 bases, with 13 bases sitting between them. The CDR3 is 11 residues long. The CDR3 bases are TGCAGCGCCAACCTCCAATTTGGCTACACCTTC. Translation: CSANLQFGYTF. Using reference TRBV29-1 and TRBJ1-2 for the parts outside the CDR3, the full variable domain is SAVISQKPSRDICQRGTSLTIQCQVDSQVTMMFWYRQQPGQSLTLIATANQGSEATYESGFVIDKFPISRPNLTFSTLTVSNMSPEDSSIYLCSANLQFGYTFGSGTRLTVV.

The V gene is TRBV29-1, the J gene TRBJ1-2; 7 bases map to TRBD1. V shed 7 bases and J 6 bases; nucleotides not matched to a gene: 5. The CDR3 runs 11 residues. The V gene's germline CDR1 is SQVTM and CDR2 ANQGSEA. CDR3 nucleotide sequence: TGCAGCGGAGGGGGCGAAAATGGCTACACCTTC. Protein sequence: CSGGGENGYTF.

The chain carries TRBV11-2 and TRBJ1-6; D is undetermined. This CDR3 has 17 amino acids. Germline V gene data show CDR1 as SGHAT and CDR2 as FQNNGV. The V end lost 2 bases, the J end lost 8 bases, and 19 bases lay between the germline ends. This CDR3 reads CASSLSRREARDSPLHF. The CDR3 DNA reads as TGTGCCAGCAGCTTATCCCGCCGGGAGGCGAGGGATTCACCCCTCCACTTT. Filled out from reference TRBV11-2 and TRBJ1-6, the complete variable domain reads EAGVAQSPRYKIIEKRQSVAFWCNPISGHATLYWYQQILGQGPKLLIQFQNNGVVDDSQLPKDRFSAERLKGVDSTLKIQPAKLEDSAVYLCASSLSRREARDSPLHFGNGTRLTVT.

The gene calls are TRBV12-5 and TRBJ2-1; D possibly corresponds to TRBD2 (5 bases). The CDR3 contains 13 residues. Germline V gene data show CDR1 as LGHNT and CDR2 as FRNRAP. Deletions cut 4 bases from V and 7 bases from J, with 11 bases between. The CDR3 region has the DNA TGTGCTAGTGGTTCGGTCCAGCGGAATGAGCAGTTCTTC. It codes for CASGSVQRNEQFF.

V and J are TRBV6-1 and TRBJ2-7; TRBD1 matches 7 bases. Unmatched junction bases numbered 6, after V lost 5 bases and J lost 2 bases. Germline CDR1 and CDR2: MNHNS and SASEGT. This CDR3 is built from 14 residues. Here the CDR3 reads CASSLDRPPYEQYF. CDR3 nucleotides: TGTGCCAGCAGTCTGGACAGGCCCCCCTACGAGCAGTACTTC.

This sequence joins TRBV10-1 and TRBJ2-2, with 9 bases fitting TRBD2. Germline lookup yields CDR1 WNHNN and CDR2 SYGVQD (reference sequence). The CDR3 spans 16 residues. V was clipped by 1 base and J by 2 bases; unmatched bases: 2. The CDR3 spells CASSELAGDNTGELFF. CDR3 DNA: TGCGCCAGCAGTGAGTTAGCGGGGGACAACACCGGGGAGCTGTTTTTT.

The chain is built from TRBV5-1 and TRBJ2-3; D assignment may be TRBD1 or TRBD2 (6 bases each). The CDR3 runs 16 residues. V was shortened by 2 bases and J by 4 bases, with 17 bases between the two germline ends. CDR1 SGHRS and CDR2 YFSETQ come from the germline V gene. The chain's CDR3 is CASSFNTGGSADTQYF. The DNA for the CDR3 is TGCGCCAGCAGCTTTAATACCGGGGGCTCAGCAGATACGCAGTATTTT. Full variable domain (missing parts from reference TRBV5-1 and TRBJ2-3): KAGVTQTPRYLIKTRGQQVTLSCSPISGHRSVSWYQQTPGQGLQFLFEYFSETQRNKGNFPGRFSGRQFSNSRSEMNVSTLELGDSALYLCASSFNTGGSADTQYFGPGTRLTVL.

The chain has TRBV6-1 and TRBJ2-2; tentatively, D is TRBD1 or TRBD2 (5 bases each). CDR3 length equals 13 residues. V gave up 7 bases and J gave up 6 bases, with 12 bases separating them. CDR1 is MNHNS and CDR2 is SASEGT in the germline V gene. The CDR3 region has the DNA TGTGCCAGCAAGACGAGGGGTTCCGGGGAGCTGTTTTTT. The encoded protein is CASKTRGSGELFF.

Only one count was recorded for this clone. The chain carries TRBV19 and TRBJ2-5; D remains ambiguous. Germline values: CDR1 LNHDA, CDR2 SQIVND (reference sequence). There are 15 residues in the CDR3. V was trimmed by 0 bases and J by 1 base, leaving 9 bases between them. CDR3 coding DNA: TGTGCCAGTAGTATAGACAACAAACGCCAAGAGACCCAGTACTTC. It encodes CASSIDNKRQETQYF.

The genes are TRBV7-2 and TRBJ2-3; D may correspond to TRBD1 or TRBD2 (5 bases each). This CDR3 region has 16 residues. Germline values: CDR1 SGHTA, CDR2 FQGNSA. Trimming removed 2 bases from V and 1 base from J, with 13 bases in between. CDR3: CASSLNWGTRTDTQYF. The CDR3 DNA reads as TGTGCCAGCAGCTTAAATTGGGGGACGCGCACAGATACGCAGTATTTT.

The chain couples TRBV7-2 to TRBJ2-3; D unresolved. In germline, CDR1 is SGHTA, CDR2 FQGNSA. This CDR3 region has 12 residues. Trimming stripped 4 bases from V and 5 bases from J, with 7 bases between. The CDR3 sequence: CASSYQGDTQYF. The CDR3 DNA reads as TGTGCCAGCAGCTACCAAGGAGATACGCAGTATTTT.

The chain links TRBV10-3 to TRBJ2-5; TRBD2 aligns across 13 bases. There are 16 residues in the CDR3. In germline, CDR1 is ENHRY, CDR2 SYGVKD. The V and J ends lost 4 bases and 5 bases, in that order; junction bases with no gene match: 7. DNA for the CDR3: TGTGCCATCAGTGCGCAACTAGCGGGGGGGCTTGAGACCCAGTACTTC. Amino acid sequence: CAISAQLAGGLETQYF.